Shown below are 23 T cell receptor beta chains from a single sample sequenced in a study of radiation and T cells in renal cell carcinoma. The time point was: blood 2 weeks post-SBRT. Treatment here: 15 Gy SBRT to primary tumor, nephrectomy 4 weeks later. Generated by immunoSEQ multiplex PCR, the TCRdb table keeps only in-frame clones and is missing some. The table has about 26,000 clones, roughly 80% seen once. Sequences were derived from blood, sampled from a patient whose treatment included radiotherapy and nephrectomy. The receptors stem from a man in his 60s with renal cell carcinoma.

The V call is TRBV4-1, the J call TRBJ2-5; D may be TRBD1 (5 bases). Germline-derived CDR1 and CDR2 are MGHRA and YSYEKL. The CDR3 sequence is 18 residues long. V dropped 2 bases and J dropped 2 bases, with 21 bases sitting between them. CDR3 DNA sequence: TGCGCCAGCAGCCAACATAAGTCAGGGATGGGGCTACAAGAGACCCAGTACTTC. Residues: CASSQHKSGMGLQETQYF.

The chain carries TRBV9 and TRBJ1-3; 7 bases match TRBD1. Germline V gene sequence: CDR1 SGDLS, CDR2 YYNGEE. The CDR3 is 17 amino acids. V was pared by 0 bases and J by 1 base, with 7 bases of the junction left unmatched. CDR3 amino acids: CASSVAQGSASGNTIYF. CDR3 coding DNA: TGTGCCAGCAGCGTAGCACAGGGGTCGGCGTCTGGAAACACCATATATTTT.

The chain recombines TRBV6-6 with TRBJ2-2, with D maybe TRBD1 (6 bases). Germline CDR1 is MNHNY and CDR2 is SVGAGI (reference sequence). There are 15 residues in the CDR3. V lost 6 bases, J lost 0 bases, and 11 bases lay in between. The CDR3 sequence: CASSRTAPNTGELFF. The CDR3 DNA sequence: TGTGCCAGCAGCCGGACAGCGCCGAACACCGGGGAGCTGTTTTTT.

This clone was counted between two and nine times. This chain joins TRBV7-9 and TRBJ2-3; 9 bases match TRBD1. Germline values: CDR1 SEHNR, CDR2 FQNEAQ (reference sequence). The CDR3 contains 15 residues. V trimming: 1 base; J trimming: 4 bases; junction bases outside the gene matches: 3. CDR3 nucleotide sequence: TGTGCCAGCAGCTTAGGGGACAGGGAACCAGATACGCAGTATTTT. This translates into CASSLGDREPDTQYF.

This chain joins TRBV18 and TRBJ2-7; 14 bases fit TRBD2. Germline trimming cut 0 bases from V and 7 bases from J; bases unmatched to any gene: 5. The CDR3 is made up of 16 amino acids. CDR1 and CDR2 from the germline V gene are KGHSH and LQKENI. In DNA, the CDR3 is TGTGCCAGCTCACCACCGTTGGGACTAGCGGGAGAAGAGCAGTACTTC. It yields the protein CASSPPLGLAGEEQYF.

The chain links TRBV27 to TRBJ2-7; 8 bases align to TRBD2. CDR3 size: 17 residues. After removal of 5 bases from V and 0 bases from J, the junction contained 12 bases not matched to a gene. The V gene's germline CDR1 is MNHEY and CDR2 SMNVEV (reference sequence). CDR3 in amino acids: CASSINTTSDDSYEQYF. The CDR3 nucleotides are TGTGCCAGCAGTATCAACACGACTAGCGATGACTCCTACGAGCAGTACTTC.

The rearrangement joins TRBV5-4 to TRBJ2-5; D possibly corresponds to TRBD1 (6 bases). CDR1 is SGHNT and CDR2 is YYREEE in the germline V gene (reference sequence). CDR3 length: 13 residues. V was clipped by 0 bases and J by 7 bases, with 10 bases between them. DNA of the CDR3: TGTGCCAGCAGCTTGGACAGGGCGGGGACCCAGTACTTC. Translation gives CASSLDRAGTQYF.

The gene calls are TRBV7-2 and TRBJ1-1; a possible D gene is TRBD1 (6 bases). This CDR3 has 16 amino acids. Looked up from germline, CDR1 is SGHTA and CDR2 is FQGNSA. V lost 5 bases and J lost 0, with 16 bases in between. The CDR3 DNA reads as TGTGCCAGCAGCCCCCGGACCGGACAGTTGAACACTGAAGCTTTCTTT. Protein: CASSPRTGQLNTEAFF. Full variable domain (outside the CDR3, taken from reference TRBV7-2 and TRBJ1-1): GAGVSQSPSNKVTEKGKDVELRCDPISGHTALYWYRQSLGQGLEFLIYFQGNSAPDKSGLPSDRFSAERTGGSVSTLTIQRTQQEDSAVYLCASSPRTGQLNTEAFFGQGTRLTVV.

The CDR3 spells CAWKKGGNTIYF. The CDR3 DNA is TGTGCCTGGAAAAAGGGAGGGAACACCATATATTTT. This chain links TRBV30 with TRBJ1-3; D is ambiguous. Trimming pared 4 bases from V and 7 bases from J, leaving 11 bases between. The V gene's germline CDR1 is GTSNPN and CDR2 SVGIG (reference sequence). The CDR3 covers 12 residues. Supplemented by reference TRBV30 and TRBJ1-3, the full variable domain reads SQTIHQWPATLVQPVGSPLSLECTVEGTSNPNLYWYRQAAGRGLQLLFYSVGIGQISSEVPQNLSASRPQDRQFILSSKKLLLSDSGFYLCAWKKGGNTIYFGEGSWLTVV.

This clone was picked up one time. The CDR3 reads CASQWGQGTGELFF. CDR3 in DNA: TGTGCCAGCCAATGGGGACAGGGGACCGGGGAGCTGTTTTTT. The chain joins TRBV6-1 to TRBJ2-2; 10 positions match TRBD1. This CDR3 spans 14 amino acids. The trim removed 8 bases at V and 5 bases at J, leaving 5 bases unmatched. Germline CDR1 MNHNS, CDR2 SASEGT.

The V and J genes are TRBV5-3 and TRBJ2-1; 14 bases match TRBD2. TRBV5-3 belongs to the ORF category, with a function that is uncertain. Trimming removed 6 bases from V and 13 bases from J; junction bases left unmatched: 12. This CDR3 has 15 residues. CDR3 coding DNA: TGTGCCAGAACCCATCCAGGGACTAGCGGGAGTCATCAGTTCTTC. As protein: CARTHPGTSGSHQFF.

The V and J genes are TRBV2 and TRBJ1-5, with D maybe TRBD1 (6 bases). Germline V gives CDR1 SNHLY, CDR2 FYNNEI. With 6 bases removed from V and 1 base from J, the gap between germline ends came to 10 bases. There are 14 residues in the CDR3. CDR3 region: CASREGTSNQPQHF. The CDR3 region has the DNA TGTGCCAGCAGGGAGGGGACAAGCAATCAGCCCCAGCATTTT.

The V gene is TRBV30, the J gene TRBJ2-7; D not resolved. V was pared by 0 bases and J by 4 bases, with 7 bases between. Germline V lookup: CDR1 GTSNPN, CDR2 SVGIG (reference sequence). The CDR3 has 12 amino acids. The CDR3: CAWSVRRYEQYF. The CDR3, as DNA: TGTGCCTGGAGTGTACGACGATACGAGCAGTACTTC. Together with reference TRBV30 and TRBJ2-7, the CDR3 gives the full variable domain: SQTIHQWPATLVQPVGSPLSLECTVEGTSNPNLYWYRQAAGRGLQLLFYSVGIGQISSEVPQNLSASRPQDRQFILSSKKLLLSDSGFYLCAWSVRRYEQYFGPGTRLTVT.

This clone was recorded only once. V gene TRBV19 combines with J gene TRBJ2-6, with D hard to call. The CDR3 length is 15 residues. V was trimmed by 3 bases and J by 0 bases, leaving 6 bases between them. Germline CDR1 is LNHDA and CDR2 is SQIVND (reference sequence). CDR3 sequence: CASSIFASGANVLTF. The CDR3, as DNA: TGTGCCAGTAGTATTTTCGCCTCTGGGGCCAACGTCCTGACTTTC.

The gene calls are TRBV7-8 and TRBJ2-7, with unresolved D. The CDR3 is made up of 12 amino acids. V gave up 5 bases and J gave up 3 bases, with 8 bases separating them. From germline, CDR1 is SGHVS and CDR2 FQNEAQ. CDR3 residues: CASSPDHYEQYF. CDR3 bases: TGTGCCAGCAGCCCCGACCACTACGAGCAGTACTTC.

By sample fraction, this clone is hyperexpanded (1% or more). The chain couples TRBV7-6 to TRBJ2-1; D is uncertain. The CDR3 runs to 13 residues. V was pared by 8 bases and J by 6 bases, with 14 bases between. Germline V CDR1 and CDR2: SGHVS, FNYEAQ. The CDR3 spells CASGRASGNEQFF. DNA of the CDR3: TGTGCCAGCGGTCGCGCGTCAGGCAATGAGCAGTTCTTC.

This clone was detected only once. The chain joins TRBV6-6 to TRBJ2-7, with D perhaps given as TRBD1 or TRBD2 (5 bases each). Germline V gene sequence: CDR1 MNHNY, CDR2 SVGAGI (reference sequence). Trimming pared 6 bases from V and 3 bases from J, leaving 15 bases between. This CDR3 spans 14 amino acids. CDR3 nucleotide sequence: TGTGCCAGCAGCCCCCCCCGGGACGACTACGAGCAGTACTTC. This codes for CASSPPRDDYEQYF.

The CDR3 sequence: CSVEEAGMAEAFF. The CDR3, as DNA: TGCAGCGTTGAAGAGGCTGGGATGGCTGAAGCTTTCTTT. V usage is TRBV29-1 and J usage is TRBJ1-1, with unresolved D. V lost 0 bases and J 6 bases, leaving 11 bases between the germline ends. This CDR3 has 13 residues. CDR1 is SQVTM, CDR2 ANQGSEA, per germline. Full variable domain (rest looked up from reference TRBV29-1 and TRBJ1-1): SAVISQKPSRDICQRGTSLTIQCQVDSQVTMMFWYRQQPGQSLTLIATANQGSEATYESGFVIDKFPISRPNLTFSTLTVSNMSPEDSSIYLCSVEEAGMAEAFFGQGTRLTVV.

In its sample, this clone was seen a few times. The V gene is TRBV27, the J gene TRBJ2-1; D is unclear. This CDR3 contains 13 residues. Trimming took 2 bases from V and 3 from J, leaving 5 bases between them. CDR1 is MNHEY, CDR2 SMNVEV, per germline (reference sequence). The CDR3 loop reads CASSLNLYNEQFF. CDR3 DNA sequence: TGTGCCAGCAGTTTAAATCTCTACAATGAGCAGTTCTTC.

The J gene is TRBJ1-3, the V gene TRBV18; D not certain. The CDR3 consists of 16 residues. V dropped 4 bases and J dropped 0 bases, with 13 bases sitting between them. Germline CDR1 reads KGHSH; CDR2 reads LQKENI. DNA for the CDR3: TGTGCCAGCTCACTGCAAGGGCGCGCCTCTGGAAACACCATATATTTT. Protein product: CASSLQGRASGNTIYF.

The J gene is TRBJ2-2, the V gene TRBV5-4, with TRBD2 matching 10 bases. This CDR3 spans 16 amino acids. Per germline, CDR1 SGHNT and CDR2 YYREEE (reference sequence). V shed 4 bases, J shed 4 bases, and the junction held 7 bases outside the gene matches. The CDR3, as DNA: TGTGCCAGCAGCCCCCTAGCGGGAGTGCCCACCGGGGAGCTGTTTTTT. Translating it yields CASSPLAGVPTGELFF.

This chain joins TRBV9 and TRBJ2-2, with 8 bases lining up with TRBD2. Germline loops: CDR1 SGDLS, CDR2 YYNGEE. V lost 0 bases to trimming and J lost 5 bases; unmatched junction nucleotides: 3. The CDR3 length is 15 residues. CDR3 DNA sequence: TGTGCCAGCAGCGTAGCGGGAGGGACTACCGGGGAGCTGTTTTTT. Amino acid sequence: CASSVAGGTTGELFF.

The V call is TRBV18, the J call TRBJ1-4, with unresolved D. Germline loops: CDR1 KGHSH, CDR2 LQKENI. V dropped 3 bases and J dropped 7 bases, with 12 bases sitting between them. This CDR3 region has 14 residues. The CDR3 DNA sequence: TGTGCCAGCTCACCTCCCGGGGATGCTGAAAAACTGTTTTTT. It yields the protein CASSPPGDAEKLFF.